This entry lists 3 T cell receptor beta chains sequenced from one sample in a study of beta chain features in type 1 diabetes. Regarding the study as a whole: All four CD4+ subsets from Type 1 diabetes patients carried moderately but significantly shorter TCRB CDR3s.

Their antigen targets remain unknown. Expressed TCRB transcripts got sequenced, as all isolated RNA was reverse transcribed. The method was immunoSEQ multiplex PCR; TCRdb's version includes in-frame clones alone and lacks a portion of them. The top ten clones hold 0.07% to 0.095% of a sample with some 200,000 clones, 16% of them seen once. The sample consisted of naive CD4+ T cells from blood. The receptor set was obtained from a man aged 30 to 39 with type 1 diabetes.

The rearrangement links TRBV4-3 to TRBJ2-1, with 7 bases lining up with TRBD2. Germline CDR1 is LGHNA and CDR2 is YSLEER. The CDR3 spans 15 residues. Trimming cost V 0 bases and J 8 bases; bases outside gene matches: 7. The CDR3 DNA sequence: TGCGCCAGCAGCCAAGATCGGTGGGGAGGGGATGAGCAGTTCTTC. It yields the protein CASSQDRWGGDEQFF.

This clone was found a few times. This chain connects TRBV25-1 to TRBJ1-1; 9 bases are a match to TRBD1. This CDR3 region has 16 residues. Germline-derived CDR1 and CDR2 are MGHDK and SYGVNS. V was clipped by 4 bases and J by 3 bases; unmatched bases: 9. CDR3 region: CASSGGQGTVHTEAFF. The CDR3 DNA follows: TGTGCCAGCAGTGGGGGACAGGGAACCGTCCACACTGAAGCTTTCTTT. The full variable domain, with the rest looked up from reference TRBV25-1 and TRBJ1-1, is EADIYQTPRYLVIGTGKKITLECSQTMGHDKMYWYQQDPGMELHLIHYSYGVNSTEKGDLSSESTVSRIRTEHFPLTLESARPSHTSQYLCASSGGQGTVHTEAFFGQGTRLTVV.

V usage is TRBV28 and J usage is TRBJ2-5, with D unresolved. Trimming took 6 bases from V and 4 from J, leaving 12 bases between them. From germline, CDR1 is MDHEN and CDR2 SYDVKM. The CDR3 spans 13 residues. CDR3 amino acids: CASSLDTPETQYF. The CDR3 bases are TGTGCCAGCAGCCTCGATACTCCAGAGACCCAGTACTTC.